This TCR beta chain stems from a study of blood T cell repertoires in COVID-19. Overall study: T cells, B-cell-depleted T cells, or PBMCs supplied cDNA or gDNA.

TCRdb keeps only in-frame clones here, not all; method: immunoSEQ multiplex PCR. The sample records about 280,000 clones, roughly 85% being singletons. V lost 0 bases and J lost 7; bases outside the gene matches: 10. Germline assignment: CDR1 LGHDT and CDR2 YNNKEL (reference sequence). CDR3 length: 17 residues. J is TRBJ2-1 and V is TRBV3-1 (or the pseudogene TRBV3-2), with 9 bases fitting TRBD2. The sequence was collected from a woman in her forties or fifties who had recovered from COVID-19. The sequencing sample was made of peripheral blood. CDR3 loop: CASSQDLLLAGLNEQFF. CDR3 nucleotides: TGTGCCAGCAGCCAAGATCTACTTCTAGCGGGGTTGAATGAGCAGTTCTTC.